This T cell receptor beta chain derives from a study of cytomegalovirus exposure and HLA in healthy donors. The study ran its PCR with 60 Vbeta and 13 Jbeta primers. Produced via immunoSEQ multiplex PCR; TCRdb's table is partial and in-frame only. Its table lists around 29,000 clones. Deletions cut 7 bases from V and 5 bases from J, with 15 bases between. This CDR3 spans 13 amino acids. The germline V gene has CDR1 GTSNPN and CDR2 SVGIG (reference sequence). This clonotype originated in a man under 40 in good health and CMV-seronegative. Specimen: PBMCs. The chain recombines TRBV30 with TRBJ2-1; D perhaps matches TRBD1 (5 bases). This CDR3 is CALEGAPHNEQFF. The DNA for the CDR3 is TGTGCCTTGGAAGGGGCCCCCCACAATGAGCAGTTCTTC.